These 26 T cell receptor beta chains were all obtained from the same sample, sequenced in a study of identical twins. TCRdb ran MiXCR on the 5' RACE reads and lists one entry per CDR3 protein. Among 350,000 to 450,000 distinct CDR3 sequences listed, about 18% were seen once. Sequencing was carried out using naive T cells sorted from blood. Receptors originate from a man aged 50 to 60 in good health.

The sample holds one count of this clonotype. The rearrangement uses TRBV6-2 or TRBV6-3 and TRBJ2-1, with D perhaps TRBD2 (5 bases). Germline V gene sequence: CDR1 MNHEY, CDR2 SVGEGT. The length of the CDR3 is 14 residues. V shed 6 bases and J shed 8 bases, with 17 bases lying between them. CDR3 residues: CASRSPPEVYEQFF. CDR3 coding DNA: TGTGCCAGCAGAAGTCCCCCGGAGGTCTATGAGCAGTTCTTC.

The V gene is TRBV5-1, the J gene TRBJ2-2, with TRBD2 matching 9 bases. The V segment lost 3 bases and the J segment 0 bases; nucleotides outside the gene matches: 3. This CDR3 is built from 16 residues. Germline assignment: CDR1 SGHRS and CDR2 YFSETQ. Here the CDR3 reads CASSWSGGTNTGELFF. DNA for the CDR3: TGCGCCAGCAGCTGGAGCGGGGGGACGAACACCGGGGAGCTGTTTTTT.

This clonotype was picked up a small number of times. The gene calls are TRBV6-1 and TRBJ1-1; weak D call: TRBD1 (6 bases). Germline CDR1 and CDR2: MNHNS and SASEGT. The CDR3 length is 16 residues. Trimming cost V 0 bases and J 2 bases, with 13 bases left between them. Here the CDR3 DNA reads TGTGCCAGCAGTGAAGCAAGAAACAGGGTAAACACTGAAGCTTTCTTT. Amino acids: CASSEARNRVNTEAFF.

This clonotype was detected a few times. The chain couples TRBV5-1 to TRBJ2-3; D possibly matches TRBD1 or TRBD2 (5 bases each). V was clipped by 4 bases and J by 4 bases, with 16 bases between them. Germline values: CDR1 SGHRS, CDR2 YFSETQ. The CDR3 spans 15 residues. The CDR3 DNA follows: TGCGCCAGCAGCGTGAGAGGGGCCCCCCCAGATACGCAGTATTTT. Its translation: CASSVRGAPPDTQYF.

CDR3 coding DNA: TGCAGCGTTGAAGATTCCGCTTTAGGGGGGTGGTCCTTAAGAGAGACCCAGTACTTC. It specifies CSVEDSALGGWSLRETQYF. This chain joins TRBV29-1 and TRBJ2-5; D possibly uses TRBD1 or TRBD2 (6 bases each). CDR1 and CDR2 from the germline V gene are SQVTM and ANQGSEA. V was shortened by 0 bases and J by 4 bases, with 27 bases between the two germline ends. This CDR3 is built from 19 residues. The full variable domain, its missing parts supplied by reference TRBV29-1 and TRBJ2-5, is SAVISQKPSRDICQRGTSLTIQCQVDSQVTMMFWYRQQPGQSLTLIATANQGSEATYESGFVIDKFPISRPNLTFSTLTVSNMSPEDSSIYLCSVEDSALGGWSLRETQYFGPGTRLLVL.

This chain joins TRBV20-1 and TRBJ2-5, with a tentative D call TRBD2 (5 bases). Germline V CDR1 and CDR2: DFQATT, SNEGSKA (reference sequence). Trimming shortened V by 0 bases and J by 5 bases, and 19 bases separated the two germline ends. CDR3 length equals 16 residues. DNA of the CDR3: TGCAGTGCTAGAGAGGGTTGGGTGGGAGTAAGGGAGACCCAGTACTTC. Its protein is CSAREGWVGVRETQYF.

This clonotype was counted ten times or more. V is TRBV29-1 and J is TRBJ1-1, with 7 bases that match TRBD1. Trimming removed 5 bases from V and 2 bases from J; junction bases left unmatched: 8. Per germline, CDR1 SQVTM and CDR2 ANQGSEA. The CDR3 covers 14 residues. The CDR3 loop reads CSVRTGTANTEAFF. CDR3 bases: TGCAGCGTTCGGACCGGGACAGCAAACACTGAAGCTTTCTTT.

This clonotype was detected only a few times. The CDR3 nucleotides read TGTGCCAGCTCCTCTTCCTTCTATAGCGGTTACAATGAGCAGTTCTTC. This encodes CASSSSFYSGYNEQFF. This chain uses TRBV27 with TRBJ2-1; possible D gene TRBD2, 6 bases. Per the germline V gene, CDR1 is MNHEY and CDR2 is SMNVEV (reference sequence). V was pared by 8 bases and J by 4 bases, with 21 bases between. The length of the CDR3 is 16 residues.

In its sample, this clonotype was seen many times. The chain uses TRBV5-1 and TRBJ2-3; TRBD1 agrees at 8 bases. Germline trimming cut 4 bases from V and 4 bases from J; bases unmatched to any gene: 5. The CDR3 is 14 amino acids. Germline V gene data show CDR1 as SGHRS and CDR2 as YFSETQ. The CDR3 sequence: CASSPGQGADTQYF. The CDR3 region has the DNA TGCGCCAGCAGCCCTGGACAGGGTGCAGATACGCAGTATTTT. The entire variable domain, with the rest obtained from reference TRBV5-1 and TRBJ2-3, is as follows: KAGVTQTPRYLIKTRGQQVTLSCSPISGHRSVSWYQQTPGQGLQFLFEYFSETQRNKGNFPGRFSGRQFSNSRSEMNVSTLELGDSALYLCASSPGQGADTQYFGPGTRLTVL.

Only a few counts were recorded for this clonotype. The rearrangement joins TRBV6-2 or TRBV6-3 to TRBJ2-5; D gene ambiguous. Trimming took 5 bases from V and 1 from J, leaving 14 bases between them. CDR3 length equals 15 residues. The V gene's germline CDR1 is MNHEY and CDR2 SVGEGT. CDR3 in amino acids: CASSRRAVIQETQYF. CDR3 in DNA: TGTGCCAGCAGTCGCCGTGCGGTAATCCAAGAGACCCAGTACTTC.

There are many counts of this clonotype. The rearrangement joins TRBV7-8 to TRBJ2-2; no definite D call. Germline V gene lookup returns CDR1 SGHVS and CDR2 FQNEAQ. This CDR3 region has 15 residues. The V gene lost 2 bases and the J gene lost 1 base, with 8 bases spanning the gap. The CDR3 sequence is CASSLLQMNTGELFF. The CDR3 DNA follows: TGTGCCAGCAGCTTATTACAGATGAACACCGGGGAGCTGTTTTTT.

The rearrangement uses TRBV28 and TRBJ1-1; no clear D gene. V lost 7 bases, J lost 0 bases, and 9 bases lay in between. The CDR3 has 13 residues. Germline V gene data show CDR1 as MDHEN and CDR2 as SYDVKM. The CDR3 loop reads CASMGGMNTEAFF. The CDR3 nucleotides read TGTGCCAGCATGGGCGGCATGAACACTGAAGCTTTCTTT.

This clonotype has a handful of counts. This rearrangement joins TRBV6-2 or TRBV6-3 to TRBJ1-1; D remains ambiguous. The germline gives CDR1 MNHEY, CDR2 SVGEGT. This CDR3 is 13 amino acids long. CDR3 region: CAVLATSNTEAFF. DNA of the CDR3: TGTGCGGTCCTCGCGACCTCTAACACTGAAGCTTTCTTT.

This clonotype was picked up many times. The chain is built from TRBV7-2 and TRBJ1-1, with D tentatively TRBD1 (6 bases). The CDR3 runs to 14 residues. Trimming removed 1 base from V and 5 bases from J, with 11 bases in between. The germline V gene has CDR1 SGHTA and CDR2 FQGNSA. In nucleotides, the CDR3 is TGTGCCAGCAGCTTAGGGGGGCGCTTTACTGAAGCTTTCTTT. It encodes CASSLGGRFTEAFF.

This clonotype was detected many times. The chain carries TRBV7-9 and TRBJ2-7; TRBD1 matches at 7 bases. The trim removed 5 bases at V and 0 bases at J, leaving 10 bases unmatched. Germline V gene sequence: CDR1 SEHNR, CDR2 FQNEAQ (reference sequence). The CDR3 covers 16 residues. CDR3 DNA sequence: TGTGCCAGCAGCCCCACCAAGGGGGCCCTCTCCTACGAGCAGTACTTC. Protein product: CASSPTKGALSYEQYF.

This chain joins TRBV15 and TRBJ2-7; a possible D gene is TRBD1 (6 bases). The V gene lost 0 bases and the J gene lost 2 bases, with 8 bases spanning the gap. The germline V gene encodes CDR1 LNHNV and CDR2 YYDKDF (reference sequence). The CDR3 is 14 residues long. The CDR3 spells CATSRDAGAYEQYF. Written as DNA, the CDR3 is TGTGCCACCAGCAGAGATGCAGGGGCCTACGAGCAGTACTTC.

The genes are TRBV3-1 and TRBJ1-2, with 7 bases fitting TRBD1. V dropped 4 bases and J dropped 0; count of bases not matched to a gene: 11. The CDR3 length is 17 residues. Germline V gene lookup returns CDR1 LGHDT and CDR2 YNNKEL (reference sequence). The DNA of the CDR3 is TGTGCCAGCAGCCCTCGGGACAGCGATCTCACTAACTATGGCTACACCTTC. As protein: CASSPRDSDLTNYGYTF.

In the case of this clonotype: Germline and junction disagree at one end, which may indicate a read error. This chain links TRBV4-2 with TRBJ1-1; D uncertain. The germline gives CDR1 LGHNA, CDR2 YNFKEQ. CDR3 length equals 15 residues. CDR3 protein: CASSKDGTRPTEAFF. The CDR3 nucleotides read TGTGCCAGCAGCAAAGACGGCACCAGGCCCACTGAAGCTTTCTTT.

This clonotype was seen only a few times. The CDR3 DNA is TGTGCCAGCACCAAAACCGGGACAGGGACCTACGAGCAGTACTTC. Protein sequence: CASTKTGTGTYEQYF. J is TRBJ2-7 and V is TRBV28, with 9 nucleotides matching TRBD1. Trimming cost V 7 bases and J 2 bases; bases outside gene matches: 9. Germline values: CDR1 MDHEN, CDR2 SYDVKM. CDR3 size: 15 residues.

J is TRBJ1-1 and V is TRBV9; 7 bases align to TRBD1. CDR1 and CDR2 from the germline V gene are SGDLS and YYNGEE. The trim removed 4 bases at V and 2 bases at J, leaving 5 bases unmatched. The CDR3 is 14 amino acids. The CDR3, as DNA: TGTGCCAGCAGCCCGGCAGGGGGTAACACTGAAGCTTTCTTT. Its translation is CASSPAGGNTEAFF. Full variable domain (missing parts from reference TRBV9 and TRBJ1-1): DSGVTQTPKHLITATGQRVTLRCSPRSGDLSVYWYQQSLDQGLQFLIQYYNGEERAKGNILERFSAQQFPDLHSELNLSSLELGDSALYFCASSPAGGNTEAFFGQGTRLTVV.

The chain combines TRBV5-6 with TRBJ2-2; maybe TRBD1 (6 bases). Germline V gene data show CDR1 as SGHDT and CDR2 as YYEEEE. The CDR3 is 18 amino acids. Trimming stripped 0 bases from V and 5 bases from J, with 20 bases between. DNA of the CDR3: TGTGCCAGCAGCTTGGGGATGCATTTCCAGCAGGGGACCGGGGAGCTGTTTTTT. Translation: CASSLGMHFQQGTGELFF.

The chain combines TRBV5-5 with TRBJ2-1; 11 bases fit TRBD1. With V trimmed by 5 bases and J by 7 bases, 11 bases remained unmatched. Germline assignment: CDR1 SGHKS and CDR2 YYEKEE (reference sequence). CDR3 length equals 16 residues. The CDR3, as DNA: TGTGCCAGCAGGGGACCAACCGGGACAGGGGGAAATGAGCAGTTCTTC. As protein: CASRGPTGTGGNEQFF.

Remarks on this clonotype: One end of the junction varies from germline; a read error may be responsible. V and J are TRBV5-6 and TRBJ2-3, with unresolved D. In germline, CDR1 is SGHDT, CDR2 YYEEEE. The CDR3 runs 13 residues. In DNA, the CDR3 is TGTGCCAGCAGCTTACAGAACACATATACGCAGTATTTT. It specifies CASSLQNTYTQYF.

This chain connects TRBV20-1 to TRBJ2-5; D perhaps matches TRBD1 (6 bases). V was clipped by 3 bases and J by 5 bases, with 16 bases between them. CDR3 size: 14 residues. In germline, CDR1 is DFQATT, CDR2 SNEGSKA (reference sequence). Here the CDR3 reads CSASSPGVWETQYF. The CDR3, as DNA: TGCAGTGCTAGTTCGCCAGGGGTTTGGGAGACCCAGTACTTC.

V is TRBV19 and J is TRBJ2-7; a weak D match, TRBD1 (6 bases). V lost 1 base and J 5 bases, leaving 12 bases between the germline ends. Germline CDR1 LNHDA, CDR2 SQIVND (reference sequence). CDR3 length: 14 residues. The CDR3 DNA reads as TGTGCCAGTAGTATAGTAACAGGGCGGGACGAGCAGTACTTC. Amino acid sequence: CASSIVTGRDEQYF.

The chain links TRBV5-1 to TRBJ2-6; tentative D call: TRBD2 (6 bases). The V gene's germline CDR1 is SGHRS and CDR2 YFSETQ. V was pared by 4 bases and J by 5 bases, with 28 bases between. This CDR3 spans 20 amino acids. The CDR3 loop reads CASSPNGGVTSNLWANVLTF. CDR3 DNA sequence: TGCGCCAGCAGCCCGAACGGGGGAGTAACTTCGAACCTCTGGGCCAACGTCCTGACTTTC.